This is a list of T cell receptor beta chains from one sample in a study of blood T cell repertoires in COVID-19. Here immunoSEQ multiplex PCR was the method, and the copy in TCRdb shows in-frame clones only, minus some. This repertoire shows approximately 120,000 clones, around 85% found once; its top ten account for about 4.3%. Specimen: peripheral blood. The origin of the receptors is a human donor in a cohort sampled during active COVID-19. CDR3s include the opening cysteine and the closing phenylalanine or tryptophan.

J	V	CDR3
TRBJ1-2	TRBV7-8	CASSLGHGLGYTF
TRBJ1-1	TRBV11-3	CASSFQGSTEAFF
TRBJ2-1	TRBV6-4	CASRETSGAYNEQFF
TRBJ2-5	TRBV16	CASSRGIQETQYF
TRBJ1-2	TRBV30	CAWSSTGGYGYTF
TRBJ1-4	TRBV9	CASSPLAGYEKLFF
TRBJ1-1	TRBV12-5	CASGFPHSNTEAFF
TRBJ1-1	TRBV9	CASSVTLENTEAFF
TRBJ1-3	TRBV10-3	CATERGQGTGNTIYF
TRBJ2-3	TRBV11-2	CASSPFPGLAGETDTQYF
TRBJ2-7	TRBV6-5	CASSTQQGYEQYF
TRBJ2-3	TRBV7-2	CASSLGTGLDTQYF
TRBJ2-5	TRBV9	CASSPRGPTQETQYF
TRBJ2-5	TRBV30	CAWSPIRPGGRETQYF
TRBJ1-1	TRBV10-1	CASSVKGRCYTEAFF
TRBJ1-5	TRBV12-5	CASGTSGREPQHF
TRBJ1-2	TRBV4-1	CASTNPGTIRNGYTF
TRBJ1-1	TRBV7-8	CASSPREGLFGTEAFF
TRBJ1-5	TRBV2	CASSPARKLQPQHF
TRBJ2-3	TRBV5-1	CASRRLAGADTQYF
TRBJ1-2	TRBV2	CASSEPSVFSPPSTGYTF
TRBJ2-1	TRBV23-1	CASSLCGGHEQFF
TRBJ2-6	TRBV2	CASRQGVAGANVLTF
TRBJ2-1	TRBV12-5	CASGLALYNEQFF
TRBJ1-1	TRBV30	CAWRRSQGSEAFF
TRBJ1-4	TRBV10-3	CTIGSTNEKLFF
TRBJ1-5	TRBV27	CASSPDSSNQPQHF
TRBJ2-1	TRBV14	CASSQASGSTRDNEQFF
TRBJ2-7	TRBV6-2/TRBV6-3	CASSYTQGPNEQYF
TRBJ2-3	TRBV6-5	CASSWRGGTDTQYF
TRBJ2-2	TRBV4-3	CASTRDNINTGELFF
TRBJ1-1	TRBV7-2	CASSLPEDEAFF
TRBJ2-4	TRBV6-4	CASSETGTGQAIQYF
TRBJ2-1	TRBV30	CAWRSLGLAGGPLVF
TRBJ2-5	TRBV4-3	CASSQDLRGAEETQYF
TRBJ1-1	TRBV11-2	CASSLGGVAEAFF
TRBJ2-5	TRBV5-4	CASSRLVEWETQYF
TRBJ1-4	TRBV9	CASTPGAGGRFNEKLFF
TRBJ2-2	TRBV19	CASSRTGLVGGELFF